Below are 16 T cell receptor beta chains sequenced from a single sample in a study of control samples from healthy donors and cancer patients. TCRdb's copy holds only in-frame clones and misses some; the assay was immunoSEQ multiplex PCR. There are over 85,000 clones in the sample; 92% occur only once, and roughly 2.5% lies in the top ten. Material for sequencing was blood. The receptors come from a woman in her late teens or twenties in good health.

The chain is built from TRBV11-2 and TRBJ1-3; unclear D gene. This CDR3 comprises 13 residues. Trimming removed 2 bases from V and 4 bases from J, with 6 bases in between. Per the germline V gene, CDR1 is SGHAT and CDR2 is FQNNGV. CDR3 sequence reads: CASSLPPGNTIYF. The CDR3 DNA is TGTGCCAGCAGCTTACCACCGGGAAACACCATATATTTT.

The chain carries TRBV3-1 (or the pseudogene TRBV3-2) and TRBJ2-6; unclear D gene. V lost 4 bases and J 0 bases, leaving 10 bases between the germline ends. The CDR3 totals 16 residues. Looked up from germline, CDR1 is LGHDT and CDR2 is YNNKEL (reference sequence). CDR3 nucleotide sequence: TGTGCCAGCAGCCCCGACCATGCCTCTGGGGCCAACGTCCTGACTTTC. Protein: CASSPDHASGANVLTF.

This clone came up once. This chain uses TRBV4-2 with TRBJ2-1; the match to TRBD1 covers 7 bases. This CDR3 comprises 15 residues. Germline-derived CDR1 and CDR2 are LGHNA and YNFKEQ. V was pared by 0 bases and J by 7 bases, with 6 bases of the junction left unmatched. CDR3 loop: CASSQDTGASNEQFF. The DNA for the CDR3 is TGTGCCAGCAGCCAAGATACAGGGGCGAGTAATGAGCAGTTCTTC.

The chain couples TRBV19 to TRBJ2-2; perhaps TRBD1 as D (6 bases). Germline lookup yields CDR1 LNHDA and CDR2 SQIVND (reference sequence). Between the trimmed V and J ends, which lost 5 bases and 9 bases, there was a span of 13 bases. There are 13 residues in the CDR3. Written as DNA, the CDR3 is TGTGCCAGTAGTGATACAGGGATTAGGGAGCTGTTTTTT. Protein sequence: CASSDTGIRELFF.

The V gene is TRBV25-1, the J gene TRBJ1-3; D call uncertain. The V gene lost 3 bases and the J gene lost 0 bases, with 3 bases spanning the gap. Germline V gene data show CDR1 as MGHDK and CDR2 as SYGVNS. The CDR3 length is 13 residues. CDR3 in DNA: TGTGCCAGCAGTGATCACTCTGGAAACACCATATATTTT. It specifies CASSDHSGNTIYF.

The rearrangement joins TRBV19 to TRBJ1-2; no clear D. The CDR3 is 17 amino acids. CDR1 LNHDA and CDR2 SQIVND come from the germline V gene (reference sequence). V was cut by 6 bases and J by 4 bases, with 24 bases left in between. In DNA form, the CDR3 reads TGTGCCAGTAGCGACATAGGGTCCCCAAGGGAAGGCTATGGCTACACCTTC. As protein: CASSDIGSPREGYGYTF.

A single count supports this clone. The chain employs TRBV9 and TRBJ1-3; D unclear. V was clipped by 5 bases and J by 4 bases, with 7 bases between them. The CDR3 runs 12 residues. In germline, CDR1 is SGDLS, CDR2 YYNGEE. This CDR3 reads CASSDTGNTIYF. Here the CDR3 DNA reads TGTGCCAGCAGTGATACAGGAAACACCATATATTTT.

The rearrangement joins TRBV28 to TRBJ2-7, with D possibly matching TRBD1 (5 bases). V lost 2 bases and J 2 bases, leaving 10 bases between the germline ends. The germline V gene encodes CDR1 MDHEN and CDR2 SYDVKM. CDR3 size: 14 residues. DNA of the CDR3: TGTGCCAGCAGTTTAGGCAGGGTTACCTACGAGCAGTACTTC. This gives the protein CASSLGRVTYEQYF.

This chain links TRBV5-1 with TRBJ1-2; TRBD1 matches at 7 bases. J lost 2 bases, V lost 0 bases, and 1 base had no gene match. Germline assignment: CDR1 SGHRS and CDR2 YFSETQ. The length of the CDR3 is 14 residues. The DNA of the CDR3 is TGCGCCAGCAGCTTGGGGGACAGAAACTATGGCTACACCTTC. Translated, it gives CASSLGDRNYGYTF.

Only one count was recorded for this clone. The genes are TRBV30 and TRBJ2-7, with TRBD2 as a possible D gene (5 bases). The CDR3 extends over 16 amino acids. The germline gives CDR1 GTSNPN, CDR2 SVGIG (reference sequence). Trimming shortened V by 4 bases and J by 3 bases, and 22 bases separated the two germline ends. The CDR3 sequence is CAWTEGGRGKFYEQYF. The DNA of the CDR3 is TGTGCCTGGACCGAAGGAGGTCGGGGAAAGTTCTACGAGCAGTACTTC.

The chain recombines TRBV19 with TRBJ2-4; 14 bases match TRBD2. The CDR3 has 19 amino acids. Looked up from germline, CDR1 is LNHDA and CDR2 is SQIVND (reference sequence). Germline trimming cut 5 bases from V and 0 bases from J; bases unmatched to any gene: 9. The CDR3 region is CASSLGGLAGGIAKNIQYF. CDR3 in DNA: TGTGCCAGTAGTCTCGGCGGACTAGCGGGAGGCATAGCCAAAAACATTCAGTACTTC. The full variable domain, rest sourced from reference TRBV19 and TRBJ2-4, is DGGITQSPKYLFRKEGQNVTLSCEQNLNHDAMYWYRQDPGQGLRLIYYSQIVNDFQKGDIAEGYSVSREKKESFPLTVTSAQKNPTAFYLCASSLGGLAGGIAKNIQYFGAGTRLSVL.

The DNA of the CDR3 is TGTGCCTGGAGTGTACAGGTCTTAGGGACGGACACTGAAGCTTTCTTT. Its translation is CAWSVQVLGTDTEAFF. The chain has TRBV30 and TRBJ1-1; a weak D match, TRBD1 (5 bases). This CDR3 contains 16 residues. The V gene lost 0 bases and the J gene lost 3 bases, with 17 bases spanning the gap. Germline V CDR1 and CDR2: GTSNPN, SVGIG (reference sequence).

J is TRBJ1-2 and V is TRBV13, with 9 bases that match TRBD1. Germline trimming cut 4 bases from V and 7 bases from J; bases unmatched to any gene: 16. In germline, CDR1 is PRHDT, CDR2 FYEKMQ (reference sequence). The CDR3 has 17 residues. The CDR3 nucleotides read TGTGCCAGCAGCTCCCCCCCTTGGGACAGGGAAGTGGGTGGCTACACCTTC. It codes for CASSSPPWDREVGGYTF. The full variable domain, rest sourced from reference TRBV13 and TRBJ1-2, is AAGVIQSPRHLIKEKRETATLKCYPIPRHDTVYWYQQGPGQDPQFLISFYEKMQSDKGSIPDRFSAQQFSDYHSELNMSSLELGDSALYFCASSSPPWDREVGGYTFGSGTRLTVV.

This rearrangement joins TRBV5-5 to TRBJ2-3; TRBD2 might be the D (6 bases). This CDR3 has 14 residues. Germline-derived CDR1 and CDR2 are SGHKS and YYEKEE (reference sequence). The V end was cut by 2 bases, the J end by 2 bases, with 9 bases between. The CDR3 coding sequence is TGTGCCAGCAGCTTAGGAGGGCACACAGATACGCAGTATTTT. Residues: CASSLGGHTDTQYF.

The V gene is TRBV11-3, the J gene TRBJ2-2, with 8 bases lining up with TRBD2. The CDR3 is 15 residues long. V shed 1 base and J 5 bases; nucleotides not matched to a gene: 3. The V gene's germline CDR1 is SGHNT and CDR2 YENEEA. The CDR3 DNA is TGTGCCAGCAGCTTAGTCGCGGGAGGTACCGGGGAGCTGTTTTTT. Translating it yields CASSLVAGGTGELFF.

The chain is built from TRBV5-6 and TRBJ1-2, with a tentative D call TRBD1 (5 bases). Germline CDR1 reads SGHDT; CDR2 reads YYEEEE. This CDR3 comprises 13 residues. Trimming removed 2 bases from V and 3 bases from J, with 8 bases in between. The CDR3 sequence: CASSFPGDYGYTF. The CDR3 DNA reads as TGTGCCAGCAGCTTTCCGGGGGACTATGGCTACACCTTC. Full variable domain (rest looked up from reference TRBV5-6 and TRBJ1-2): DAGVTQSPTHLIKTRGQQVTLRCSPKSGHDTVSWYQQALGQGPQFIFQYYEEEERQRGNFPDRFSGHQFPNYSSELNVNALLLGDSALYLCASSFPGDYGYTFGSGTRLTVV.